One sample yielded the 3 T cell receptor beta chains listed below, sequenced in a study of spatial heterogeneity in lung cancer. Each CDR3 protein gets one entry after TCRdb re-called the 5' RACE reads with MiXCR. The sample holds 24,000 or so distinct CDR3 sequences, about 7.2% seen once. Time point: sample taken at primary tumor resection. Sequencing used PBMCs, obtained at surgery. These receptors came from a male donor with early-stage non-small cell lung cancer.

This clonotype has at least ten counts. The V call is TRBV12-3 or TRBV12-4, the J call TRBJ1-2; possibly TRBD1 for D (6 bases). This CDR3 is 12 amino acids long. V shed 3 bases and J shed 4 bases, with 6 bases lying between them. The CDR3 nucleotides are TGTGCCAGCAGTTTGACAGGCTATGGCTACACCTTC. It yields the protein CASSLTGYGYTF.

This clonotype was seen repeatedly, ten times or more. The chain carries TRBV20-1 and TRBJ1-4; 8 nucleotides align to TRBD1. From germline, CDR1 is DFQATT and CDR2 SNEGSKA (reference sequence). The V segment lost 0 bases and the J segment 14 bases; nucleotides outside the gene matches: 14. CDR3 length: 15 residues. For the CDR3, the DNA is TGCAGTGCTAGAGATTACGGGGCAGGGGGCCGGCTCCTGTTTTTT. It encodes CSARDYGAGGRLLFF.

The chain employs TRBV28 and TRBJ2-1; a possible D gene is TRBD1 (5 bases). CDR1 is MDHEN and CDR2 is SYDVKM in the germline V gene. Trimming took off 6 bases at V and 3 bases at J, with 12 bases between the two ends. This CDR3 has 14 residues. The CDR3 DNA is TGTGCCAGCAGAAAGTTGACAGTCTACAATGAGCAGTTCTTC. Translated, it gives CASRKLTVYNEQFF.